This entry lists 10 T cell receptor beta chains sequenced from one sample in a study of blood T cell repertoires in COVID-19. TCRdb's table, derived via immunoSEQ multiplex PCR, lists solely in-frame clones and lacks some. The repertoire holds about 210,000 clones, with 75% to 85% as singletons. Material: peripheral blood. The receptors stem from a man aged 50-59 years with active or convalescent COVID-19.

This chain links TRBV5-6 with TRBJ1-4; D not certain. V was cut by 1 base and J by 6 bases, with 16 bases left in between. From germline, CDR1 is SGHDT and CDR2 YYEEEE. This CDR3 has 16 residues. CDR3 bases: TGTGCCAGCAGCTTGTGGAAGGGCGCGGGGTATGAAAAACTGTTTTTT. It translates to CASSLWKGAGYEKLFF. Based on the CDR3 plus reference TRBV5-6 and TRBJ1-4, the full variable domain is DAGVTQSPTHLIKTRGQQVTLRCSPKSGHDTVSWYQQALGQGPQFIFQYYEEEERQRGNFPDRFSGHQFPNYSSELNVNALLLGDSALYLCASSLWKGAGYEKLFFGSGTQLSVL.

The chain couples TRBV6-2 or TRBV6-3 to TRBJ1-1; the D is unclear. Germline-derived CDR1 and CDR2 are MNHEY and SVGEGT. The V gene lost 4 bases and the J gene lost 0 bases, with 9 bases spanning the gap. The CDR3 is made up of 14 amino acids. The CDR3 bases are TGTGCCAGCAGTTTCACATACATGAACACTGAAGCTTTCTTT. Translating it yields CASSFTYMNTEAFF.

This clone was seen once. The chain employs TRBV27 and TRBJ1-3, with D perhaps matching TRBD1 (6 bases). Germline V gene data show CDR1 as MNHEY and CDR2 as SMNVEV (reference sequence). Trimming removed 8 bases from V and 2 bases from J, with 10 bases in between. The CDR3 runs to 13 residues. Here the CDR3 reads CASSRTAGNTIYF. In nucleotides, the CDR3 is TGTGCCAGCTCCCGGACAGCTGGAAACACCATATATTTT.

The chain couples TRBV2 to TRBJ1-6; D perhaps matches TRBD1 (5 bases). Germline V gives CDR1 SNHLY, CDR2 FYNNEI. The V end was cut by 3 bases, the J end by 7 bases, with 13 bases between. The CDR3 totals 15 residues. The CDR3 DNA is TGTGCCAGCAGTGATCCTCGGAGGGGCAATTCACCCCTCCACTTT. Translating it yields CASSDPRRGNSPLHF.

The chain has TRBV9 and TRBJ1-5; D is undetermined. V was trimmed by 3 bases and J by 0 bases, leaving 4 bases between them. The CDR3 is 13 residues long. CDR1 SGDLS and CDR2 YYNGEE come from the germline V gene. The CDR3 spells CASSAYSNQPQHF. The CDR3 region has the DNA TGTGCCAGCAGCGCTTATAGCAATCAGCCCCAGCATTTT.

The chain combines TRBV28 with TRBJ1-1; 7 bases are shared with TRBD1. The V gene's germline CDR1 is MDHEN and CDR2 SYDVKM. V was pared by 5 bases and J by 9 bases, with 15 bases of the junction left unmatched. There are 15 residues in the CDR3. The DNA of the CDR3 is TGTGCCAGCAGTGCCCCCGGGACAGCGACTCGCCAAGCTTTCTTT. This encodes CASSAPGTATRQAFF.

The chain uses TRBV5-1 and TRBJ2-6; D gene unclear. V lost 1 base to trimming and J lost 0 bases, with 5 bases between them. The germline CDR1 and CDR2 sequences are SGHRS and YFSETQ. The CDR3 is made up of 15 amino acids. The CDR3: CASSLFRSGANVLTF. Written as DNA, the CDR3 is TGCGCCAGCAGCTTGTTTCGCTCTGGGGCCAACGTCCTGACTTTC. The variable domain in full, with the rest retrieved from reference TRBV5-1 and TRBJ2-6, is KAGVTQTPRYLIKTRGQQVTLSCSPISGHRSVSWYQQTPGQGLQFLFEYFSETQRNKGNFPGRFSGRQFSNSRSEMNVSTLELGDSALYLCASSLFRSGANVLTFGAGSRLTVL.

This clone was observed a single time. The gene calls are TRBV19 and TRBJ1-2; TRBD1 aligns across 9 bases. Unmatched junction bases numbered 7, after V lost 4 bases and J lost 4 bases. The CDR3 consists of 15 residues. Germline lookup yields CDR1 LNHDA and CDR2 SQIVND (reference sequence). CDR3 DNA sequence: TGTGCCAGTAGTAGCCCGGACAGGGGAGCCTATGGCTACACCTTC. It is translated as CASSSPDRGAYGYTF. Full variable domain (missing parts from reference TRBV19 and TRBJ1-2): DGGITQSPKYLFRKEGQNVTLSCEQNLNHDAMYWYRQDPGQGLRLIYYSQIVNDFQKGDIAEGYSVSREKKESFPLTVTSAQKNPTAFYLCASSSPDRGAYGYTFGSGTRLTVV.

This chain joins TRBV2 and TRBJ1-3; D gene unclear. There are 14 residues in the CDR3. Germline values: CDR1 SNHLY, CDR2 FYNNEI. The V end was cut by 9 bases, the J end by 0 bases, with 12 bases between. In DNA, the CDR3 is TGTGCCAGTGGCCGGGATTACTCTGGAAACACCATATATTTT. This gives the protein CASGRDYSGNTIYF. Drawing the rest from reference TRBV2 and TRBJ1-3, the complete variable domain is EPEVTQTPSHQVTQMGQEVILRCVPISNHLYFYWYRQILGQKVEFLVSFYNNEISEKSEIFDDQFSVERPDGSNFTLKIRSTKLEDSAMYFCASGRDYSGNTIYFGEGSWLTVV.

The chain combines TRBV9 with TRBJ2-3, with 11 bases fitting TRBD2. Germline-derived CDR1 and CDR2 are SGDLS and YYNGEE. This CDR3 is 15 amino acids long. With 4 bases clipped from V and 6 bases from J, the junction kept 7 bases outside the gene matches. The CDR3 DNA reads TGTGCCAGCAGCATAGGACTAGCGGGTTCGGATACGCAGTATTTT. The encoded protein is CASSIGLAGSDTQYF.